This paragraph reports one TCR beta chain. The antigen remains unidentified. This sample was taken from a study of T cells expressing NK-cell markers. Whole-study context: Source material for TCR beta repertoires consisted of sorted CD3+CD56+NKG2C+, CD3+CD56+NKG2C- and CD3+CD56-NKG2C+ T cells. Sequenced donors, eight in total, included seven who were HCMV-seropositive and one who was seronegative. Study-wide results and caveats: Clarity on HCMV specificity was lacking for the expanded NKG2C+ T cell clones. Dominant NKG2C+ clonotypes were found to form about 1.0-7.5% of CD8+ T cells in about six donors.

There are 13 residues in the CDR3. The germline CDR1 and CDR2 sequences are SGHRS and YFSETQ. Reanalyzing the 5' RACE reads, TCRdb keeps one entry per CDR3 protein, without DNA. This sample contains roughly 180,000 distinct CDR3 sequences. The receptor's source is a woman aged 18 to 75 in good health. Sequenced input: blood T cells: a sorted CD56 or NKG2C T cell subset, CD4+ or CD8+ T cells, or bulk PBMC T cells (not recorded which). The gene calls are TRBV5-1 and TRBJ2-5. The CDR3 loop reads CASSKGVQETQYF.